A single sample is the source of the 25 T cell receptor beta chains below, sequenced in a study of CD8 T cells in Susac syndrome. Random hexamers were used to reverse transcribe the RNA input (about 0.5 to 1 ug). TCRdb redid the calling of the immunoSEQ multiplex PCR reads with MiXCR, one entry per CDR3 protein. The sample has about 200,000 distinct CDR3 sequences; 75% to 95% are singletons. Specimen: CD4+ T cells from PBMCs. These receptors were collected from a human donor with Susac syndrome.

CDR3 amino acids: CASSLGGGDYNEQFF. CDR3 DNA: TGTGCCAGCAGCTTGGGAGGGGGTGATTACAATGAGCAGTTCTTC. The genes are TRBV5-6 and TRBJ2-1; weak D call: TRBD1 (6 bases). Germline V gene sequence: CDR1 SGHDT, CDR2 YYEEEE. The V gene lost 0 bases and the J gene lost 4 bases, with 11 bases spanning the gap. The CDR3 spans 15 residues.

V gene TRBV5-5 combines with J gene TRBJ2-1; 9 nucleotides match TRBD1. V dropped 4 bases and J dropped 7; count of bases not matched to a gene: 9. CDR3 length: 15 residues. CDR1 is SGHKS, CDR2 YYEKEE, per germline (reference sequence). Here the CDR3 reads CASSMDRGGGNEQFF. DNA for the CDR3: TGTGCCAGCAGCATGGACAGGGGCGGTGGGAATGAGCAGTTCTTC.

The chain combines TRBV4-2 with TRBJ2-5; 11 nucleotides align to TRBD2. Unmatched junction bases numbered 12, after V lost 0 bases and J lost 0 bases. CDR3 length equals 20 residues. CDR1 is LGHNA, CDR2 YNFKEQ, per germline. CDR3 bases: TGTGCCAGCAGCCAAGACTCCGGGACTAGCGGAAACTTGTACCAAGAGACCCAGTACTTC. This translates into CASSQDSGTSGNLYQETQYF.

V gene TRBV20-1 combines with J gene TRBJ2-7; either TRBD1 or TRBD2 may fit D (5 bases each). V dropped 5 bases and J dropped 6 bases, with 14 bases sitting between them. The germline V gene encodes CDR1 DFQATT and CDR2 SNEGSKA (reference sequence). CDR3 length: 12 amino acids. As DNA, the CDR3 is TGCAGTGCTCCCGGGACCACACGCGAGCAGTACTTC. This sequence encodes CSAPGTTREQYF.

J is TRBJ2-2 and V is TRBV29-1; 14 nucleotides line up with TRBD2. CDR1 and CDR2 (germline): SQVTM, ANQGSEA. V lost 4 bases to trimming and J lost 3 bases; unmatched junction nucleotides: 4. The CDR3 totals 16 residues. The CDR3 protein is CSVAGTSGSDTGELFF. For the CDR3, the DNA is TGCAGCGTTGCCGGGACTAGCGGGAGTGACACCGGGGAGCTGTTTTTT.

V gene TRBV5-1 combines with J gene TRBJ2-5, with 10 bases that match TRBD1. With V trimmed by 0 bases and J by 4 bases, 12 bases remained unmatched. The CDR3 is 18 amino acids. Germline CDR1 SGHRS, CDR2 YFSETQ. The CDR3 loop is CASSLASGTGESGETQYF. The CDR3 bases are TGCGCCAGCAGCTTGGCCTCCGGGACAGGGGAGTCGGGAGAGACCCAGTACTTC.

The J gene is TRBJ1-1, the V gene TRBV18, with 7 nucleotides matching TRBD1. Germline V CDR1 and CDR2: KGHSH, LQKENI. The CDR3 extends over 16 amino acids. After removal of 3 bases from V and 1 base from J, the junction contained 8 bases not matched to a gene. CDR3 residues: CASSPRVGQENTEAFF. In DNA form, the CDR3 reads TGTGCCAGCTCACCCCGGGTTGGACAGGAGAACACTGAAGCTTTCTTT.

This chain uses TRBV3-1 with TRBJ2-7; perhaps TRBD2 as D (5 bases). With 4 bases removed from V and 2 bases from J, the gap between germline ends came to 21 bases. The V gene's germline CDR1 is LGHDT and CDR2 YNNKEL (reference sequence). The CDR3 covers 17 residues. CDR3 sequence (DNA): TGTGCCAGCAGCCCAAGATTGACGCGGGTCCTAGCCTACGAGCAGTACTTC. Translated: CASSPRLTRVLAYEQYF.

This clonotype was recorded once. The rearrangement links TRBV12-3 or TRBV12-4 to TRBJ1-2; possible D gene TRBD1, 6 bases. V shed 7 bases and J shed 2 bases, with 17 bases lying between them. The CDR3 is made up of 15 amino acids. CDR3 loop: CASTLGGARNYGYTF. The CDR3 DNA reads TGTGCCAGCACCTTGGGGGGGGCAAGGAACTATGGCTACACCTTC.

CDR3: CSAAGGEGYGYTF. CDR3 sequence (DNA): TGCAGTGCTGCTGGGGGGGAGGGCTATGGCTACACCTTC. The rearrangement links TRBV20-1 to TRBJ1-2, with D possibly being TRBD1 (5 bases). The V and J ends lost 5 bases and 4 bases respectively, with 14 bases between them. This CDR3 is built from 13 residues. Looked up from germline, CDR1 is DFQATT and CDR2 is SNEGSKA (reference sequence).

This rearrangement joins TRBV7-3 to TRBJ1-1, with D unclear. Trimming removed 5 bases at V and 8 bases at J, with 12 bases between. Germline-derived CDR1 and CDR2 are SGHTA and FQGTGA. The CDR3 sequence is 12 residues long. For the CDR3, the DNA is TGTGCCAGCAGCCTACCGAGTCCCGAAGCTTTCTTT. It is translated as CASSLPSPEAFF.

The chain carries TRBV20-1 and TRBJ2-1, with a tentative D call TRBD2 (6 bases). With 3 bases removed from V and 4 bases from J, the gap between germline ends came to 13 bases. CDR3 size: 14 residues. Per germline, CDR1 DFQATT and CDR2 SNEGSKA (reference sequence). In DNA form, the CDR3 reads TGCAGTGCTAGTAGGCGCGGACTATACAATGAGCAGTTCTTC. This sequence encodes CSASRRGLYNEQFF.

V gene TRBV18 combines with J gene TRBJ2-3, with 9 nucleotides matching TRBD1. The V gene's germline CDR1 is KGHSH and CDR2 LQKENI. The J segment lost 3 bases and the V segment lost 6 bases, leaving 7 bases of the junction unmatched. The CDR3 covers 15 residues. CDR3 in DNA: TGTGCCAGCTCTCCGGGACAGGGAAGAACAGATACGCAGTATTTT. This gives the protein CASSPGQGRTDTQYF.

The genes are TRBV29-1 and TRBJ1-3; D gene ambiguous. Trimming took off 4 bases at V and 0 bases at J, with 7 bases between the two ends. Germline CDR1 SQVTM, CDR2 ANQGSEA. This CDR3 is 13 amino acids long. CDR3 DNA sequence: TGCAGCGTTGGCCAGAACTCTGGAAACACCATATATTTT. Its translation is CSVGQNSGNTIYF.

The rearrangement links TRBV3-1 to TRBJ1-1; D perhaps matches TRBD1 (5 bases). Between the trimmed V and J ends, which lost 4 bases and 2 bases, there was a span of 11 bases. The CDR3 sequence is 14 residues long. Germline CDR1 LGHDT, CDR2 YNNKEL (reference sequence). CDR3 DNA sequence: TGTGCCAGCAGCCCTATGACAGCAAACACTGAAGCTTTCTTT. This encodes CASSPMTANTEAFF.

This clonotype appeared a single time. This chain joins TRBV4-2 and TRBJ2-3; 10 bases fit TRBD2. Germline V gene sequence: CDR1 LGHNA, CDR2 YNFKEQ. The CDR3 is 19 amino acids. V trimming: 0 bases; J trimming: 3 bases; junction bases outside the gene matches: 12. CDR3 in DNA: TGTGCCAGCAGCCAAGATTTGTACCAGCGGGGGGGCCTGACAGATACGCAGTATTTT. Translated: CASSQDLYQRGGLTDTQYF.

The rearrangement joins TRBV4-1 to TRBJ1-4, with D unresolved. V shed 4 bases and J shed 7 bases, with 13 bases lying between them. CDR3 length: 14 amino acids. CDR1 is MGHRA, CDR2 YSYEKL, per germline. For the CDR3, the DNA is TGCGCCAGCAGCCGACAACAAAGGGCTGAAAAACTGTTTTTT. This codes for CASSRQQRAEKLFF.

The rearrangement links TRBV20-1 to TRBJ2-7; D perhaps matches TRBD1 (6 bases). Trimming shortened V by 2 bases and J by 1 base, and 9 bases separated the two germline ends. The CDR3 totals 13 residues. Germline assignment: CDR1 DFQATT and CDR2 SNEGSKA (reference sequence). In DNA form, the CDR3 reads TGCAGTGCTAGAAACGGACAGTCCTACGAGCAGTACTTC. This encodes CSARNGQSYEQYF.

The V call is TRBV3-1, the J call TRBJ2-1, with 7 bases fitting TRBD2. V lost 0 bases, J lost 3 bases, and 5 bases stayed unmatched. The CDR3 is 16 residues long. The germline V gene has CDR1 LGHDT and CDR2 YNNKEL (reference sequence). In nucleotides, the CDR3 is TGTGCCAGCAGCCAAGAGGGTAGCGGGCGCTACAATGAGCAGTTCTTC. Amino acids: CASSQEGSGRYNEQFF.

V is TRBV2 and J is TRBJ1-6, with D perhaps TRBD1 (6 bases). This CDR3 region has 15 residues. V lost 2 bases and J 7 bases, leaving 12 bases between the germline ends. Germline lookup yields CDR1 SNHLY and CDR2 FYNNEI. The CDR3 region has the DNA TGTGCCAGCAGTGAATTGACAGGACGAAATTCACCCCTCCACTTT. Its protein product is CASSELTGRNSPLHF.

The J gene is TRBJ2-1, the V gene TRBV12-3 or TRBV12-4; no firm D call. The CDR3 contains 14 residues. V was pared by 4 bases and J by 3 bases, with 10 bases between. The CDR3 DNA reads TGTGCCAGCAGTTCTCTTGTCAGCTACAATGAGCAGTTCTTC. This gives the protein CASSSLVSYNEQFF.

This chain links TRBV19 with TRBJ2-7; a possible D gene is TRBD1 (6 bases). The CDR3 has 15 amino acids. Trimming left V 6 bases short and J 7 bases short, with 22 bases between. Germline values: CDR1 LNHDA, CDR2 SQIVND (reference sequence). The CDR3 bases are TGTGCCAGTAGACAAGCCGACAGGAACTTTGGGGAGCAGTACTTC. Protein: CASRQADRNFGEQYF.

The chain has TRBV4-2 and TRBJ1-1, with TRBD1 identical over 7 bases. V was clipped by 2 bases and J by 7 bases; unmatched bases: 10. The CDR3 runs to 15 residues. Germline CDR1 LGHNA, CDR2 YNFKEQ. The CDR3: CASSQTQGDVGEAFF. The DNA of the CDR3 is TGTGCCAGCAGCCAAACGCAGGGGGACGTAGGTGAAGCTTTCTTT.

The rearrangement uses TRBV2 and TRBJ2-1, with D tentatively TRBD2 (5 bases). Per germline, CDR1 SNHLY and CDR2 FYNNEI. V was cut by 4 bases and J by 1 base, with 5 bases left in between. CDR3 length: 13 residues. The chain's CDR3 is CASSGGSYNEQFF. CDR3 DNA: TGTGCCAGCAGTGGAGGGTCCTACAATGAGCAGTTCTTC.

The V gene is TRBV29-1, the J gene TRBJ1-4; D ambiguous. The V gene lost 4 bases and the J gene lost 1 base, with 7 bases spanning the gap. This CDR3 is 13 amino acids long. Germline-derived CDR1 and CDR2 are SQVTM and ANQGSEA. CDR3 DNA: TGCAGCGTTGTTGCCCGAACTAATGAAAAACTGTTTTTT. The encoded protein is CSVVARTNEKLFF.